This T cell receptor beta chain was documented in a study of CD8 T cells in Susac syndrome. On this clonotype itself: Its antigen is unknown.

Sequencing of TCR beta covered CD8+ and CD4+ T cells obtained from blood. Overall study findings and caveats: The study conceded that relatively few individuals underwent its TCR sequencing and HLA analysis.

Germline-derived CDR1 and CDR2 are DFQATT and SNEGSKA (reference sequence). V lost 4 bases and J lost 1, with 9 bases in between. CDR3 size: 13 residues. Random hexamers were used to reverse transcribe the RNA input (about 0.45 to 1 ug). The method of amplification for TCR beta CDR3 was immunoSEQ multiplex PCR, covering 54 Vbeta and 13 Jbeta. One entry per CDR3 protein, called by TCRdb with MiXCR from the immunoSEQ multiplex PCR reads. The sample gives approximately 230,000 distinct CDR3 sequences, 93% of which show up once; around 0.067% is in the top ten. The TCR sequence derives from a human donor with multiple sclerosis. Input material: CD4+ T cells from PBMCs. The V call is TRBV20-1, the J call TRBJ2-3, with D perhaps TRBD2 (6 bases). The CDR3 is CSAMGGGTDTQYF. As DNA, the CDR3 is TGCAGTGCTATGGGCGGGGGCACAGATACGCAGTATTTT.